This TCR beta chain was documented in a study of T cells in Graves' hyperthyroidism and ophthalmopathy. The source material, RNA transcripts, was used to amplify TCR beta CDR3 regions. A set of HTBI primers served as the primers for a first-round RT-PCR of the TCR CDR3. TCRdb re-called the multiplex PCR reads through MiXCR, storing one row per CDR3 protein. The profile covers around 350,000 distinct CDR3 sequences, with about a fifth appearing a single time and 3.7% taken by the ten largest. No progression to ophthalmopathy during 18 months of follow-up defined stable disease. Diagnostic decisions used clinical symptoms, serum thyroxine and TRAb, thyroid ultrasound and orbital computed tomography. With V trimmed by 6 bases and J by 5 bases, 15 bases remained unmatched. Germline V gives CDR1 MNHNS, CDR2 SASEGT. The CDR3 runs to 16 residues. This clonotype was observed at least ten times.

The chain links TRBV6-1 to TRBJ2-5, with 7 bases identical to TRBD2. The sequenced material came from blood. The TCR sequence derives from a woman under 30 with Graves' hyperthyroidism. The CDR3 sequence is CASRSEGLSGGETQYF. As DNA, the CDR3 is TGTGCCAGCAGGAGCGAGGGACTATCGGGCGGGGAGACCCAGTACTTC.